The T cell receptor (beta chain) under discussion was sequenced for a study of blood T cell repertoires in COVID-19. How the authors handled the data: Amplification from reference gene primers served as the basis for estimated nucleated cell counts. Assay used: immunoSEQ multiplex PCR; TCRdb lists only in-frame clones, some missing. The V and J calls and clone size were taken over from that table, and D and trimming were inferred from the DNA. Here the sample spans about 120,000 clones, around 89% being singletons. The clonotype comes from a man between 65 and 85 years old with active or convalescent COVID-19. Specimen: peripheral blood.

For the CDR3, the DNA is TGTGCCAGTACCCCTACATGGACAGGGGCGAACGGGGAGCTGTTTTTT. It is translated as CASTPTWTGANGELFF. The chain joins TRBV19 to TRBJ2-2; TRBD1 matches 9 bases. CDR1 is LNHDA, CDR2 SQIVND, per germline (reference sequence). Trimming at V came to 7 bases and at J to 7 bases, leaving 13 bases not matched to a gene. This CDR3 has 16 amino acids.